The rows below give T cell receptor beta chains drawn from one sample of a study of regulatory T cells in long-lasting Graves disease. MiXCR, applied by TCRdb to the multiplex PCR reads, yields one record per CDR3 protein. The sample records about 470,000 distinct CDR3 sequences, 20% to 25% being singletons. Here the sequenced sample was peripheral blood mononuclear cells (PBMCs), taken when the disease was refractory, from a patient treated with antithyroid drugs. Receptor source: a female donor with Graves disease. Each CDR3 is given with its conserved first and last residue. Each record gives: J gene, V gene, clone size, D gene, CDR3 protein, CDR3 DNA. D genes are given only for firm matches. Clone size is shown for a subset of rows, as once, few, many or a class of expanded clone.

>TRBJ2-7|TRBV7-9|.|TRBD1
CASSAQQGTYYEQYF
TGTGCCAGCAGCGCGCAACAGGGGACGTACTACGAGCAGTACTTC
>TRBJ1-6|TRBV19|few|.
CASSPKGSPLHF
TGTGCCAGTAGCCCGAAAGGTTCACCCCTCCACTTT
>TRBJ1-2|TRBV24-1|many|TRBD1
CATSDLDRGEGSGYTF
TGTGCCACCAGTGACCTTGACAGGGGCGAGGGTTCGGGCTACACCTTC
>TRBJ2-7|TRBV7-9|.|.
CASSSGWSRASYEQYF
TGTGCCAGCAGCTCGGGATGGTCCAGGGCGTCCTACGAGCAGTACTTC
>TRBJ1-2|TRBV15|many|TRBD1
CATSSEPGQQAYGYTF
TGTGCCACCAGCAGCGAACCGGGACAGCAAGCTTATGGCTACACCTTC
>TRBJ1-2|TRBV10-3|.|.
CAISVDRKGSGYTF
TGTGCCATAAGTGTTGACCGGAAGGGTTCGGGCTACACCTTC
>TRBJ2-5|TRBV4-1|.|.
CASSHLGQARGETQYF
TGCGCCAGCAGCCACCTAGGGCAGGCGAGAGGGGAGACCCAGTACTTC
>TRBJ1-2|TRBV29-1|few|TRBD1
CSALPGTGYGYTF
TGCAGCGCCCTACCCGGGACAGGGTACGGCTACACCTTC
>TRBJ2-7|TRBV2|many|.
CASSNLYEQYF
TGTGCCAGCAGTAACCTATACGAGCAGTACTTC
>TRBJ1-5|TRBV28|many|.
CAAHSNQPQHF
TGTGCCGCCCATAGCAATCAGCCCCAGCATTTT
>TRBJ1-1|TRBV20-1|few|.
CSARDFSNTEAFF
TGCAGTGCTAGAGATTTTTCGAACACTGAAGCTTTCTTT
>TRBJ1-1|TRBV12-3/TRBV12-4|many|TRBD1
CASSLPGQGRGVAFF
TGTGCCAGCAGTCTACCTGGACAGGGGCGGGGTGTAGCTTTCTTT
>TRBJ1-1|TRBV6-1|many|.
CASTPSGTMNTEAFF
TGTGCCAGCACCCCCTCGGGGACTATGAACACTGAAGCTTTCTTT
>TRBJ1-2|TRBV11-2|many|.
CASSFGQHGYTF
TGTGCCAGCAGCTTTGGACAGCATGGCTACACCTTC
>TRBJ2-7|TRBV28|many|TRBD1
CASRQATGAGYEQYF
TGTGCCAGCAGGCAAGCGACAGGGGCCGGGTACGAGCAGTACTTC
>TRBJ1-5|TRBV12-3/TRBV12-4|many|.
CASSFGGGQPQHF
TGTGCCAGCAGCTTTGGGGGCGGGCAGCCCCAGCATTTT
>TRBJ2-2|TRBV5-8|.|TRBD2
CASSRTPTSDNTGELFF
TGTGCCAGCAGCCGAACCCCTACTAGCGACAACACCGGGGAGCTGTTTTTT
>TRBJ2-4|TRBV28|many|.
CASSFGNRRAFKNIQYF
TGTGCCAGCAGTTTCGGGAACAGGCGAGCTTTTAAAAACATTCAGTACTTC
>TRBJ2-7|TRBV18|few|TRBD1
CASSPSWDRAYEQYF
TGTGCCAGCTCACCATCCTGGGACAGAGCCTACGAGCAGTACTTC
>TRBJ1-2|TRBV7-6|.|TRBD1
CASSRGTGEGYTF
TGTGCCAGCAGCCGCGGGACAGGGGAAGGCTACACCTTC
>TRBJ2-7|TRBV27|few|.
CASSFRAGRALEQYF
TGTGCCAGCAGTTTCAGGGCAGGCCGGGCACTGGAGCAGTACTTC
>TRBJ1-1|TRBV20-1|many|TRBD1
CSAYDREGTEAFF
TGCAGTGCTTACGACAGGGAGGGTACTGAAGCTTTCTTT
>TRBJ2-7|TRBV11-2|many|TRBD1
CASSSLTGDEQYF
TGTGCCAGCAGCTCTCTGACAGGGGATGAGCAGTACTTC
>TRBJ2-7|TRBV11-2|many|TRBD1
CASSLPATGIHEQYF
TGTGCCAGCAGCTTGCCGGCGACAGGGATCCACGAGCAGTACTTC
>TRBJ1-6|TRBV6-1|few|.
CASSRTDQNSPLHF
TGTGCCAGCAGCCGAACCGACCAAAATTCACCCCTCCACTTT
>TRBJ1-1|TRBV7-9|few|.
CASSPQGRDYPEAFF
TGTGCCAGCAGCCCCCAGGGCCGCGACTACCCTGAAGCTTTCTTT
>TRBJ2-7|TRBV29-1|few|.
CSVQGMTYEQYF
TGCAGCGTTCAGGGGATGACCTACGAGCAGTACTTC
>TRBJ2-3|TRBV5-1|.|TRBD2
CASSLSGGTRDTQYF
TGCGCCAGCAGTTTGAGCGGGGGGACCCGAGATACGCAGTATTTT
>TRBJ2-5|TRBV29-1|many|TRBD2
CSVEISGSRRETQYF
TGCAGCGTTGAAATTAGCGGGAGTCGTAGAGAGACCCAGTACTTC
>TRBJ1-5|TRBV28|many|.
CASSLLSTVNQPQHF
TGTGCCAGCAGTTTATTGTCGACAGTTAATCAGCCCCAGCATTTT
>TRBJ2-7|TRBV9|.|.
CASSVSPGPYEQYF
TGTGCCAGCAGCGTAAGTCCAGGACCCTACGAGCAGTACTTC
>TRBJ2-2|TRBV7-8|few|.
CASSPSGTYTGELFF
TGTGCCAGCAGCCCCAGCGGAACCTACACCGGGGAGCTGTTTTTT
>TRBJ2-2|TRBV5-1|many|.
CASSPTGTMNTGELFF
TGCGCCAGCAGCCCCACCGGGACAATGAACACCGGGGAGCTGTTTTTT
>TRBJ1-1|TRBV9|.|.
CASSLRRDTRTEAFF
TGTGCCAGCTCACTACGAAGGGATACCAGGACTGAAGCTTTCTTT
>TRBJ2-2|TRBV29-1|many|TRBD1
CSVKRQGKAGELFF
TGCAGCGTAAAGCGACAGGGGAAGGCCGGGGAGCTGTTTTTT
>TRBJ1-4|TRBV20-1|.|.
CSARDGGNEKLFF
TGCAGTGCTAGAGATGGCGGTAATGAAAAACTGTTTTTT
>TRBJ2-7|TRBV6-5|many|.
CASSYGYSYEQYF
TGTGCCAGCAGTTATGGCTACTCCTACGAGCAGTACTTC
>TRBJ1-2|TRBV12-3/TRBV12-4|few|.
CASNQGGARGYTF
TGTGCCAGCAACCAAGGCGGGGCGCGTGGCTACACCTTC
>TRBJ1-6|TRBV10-3|few|.
CAIGLEFSPLHF
TGTGCCATCGGCCTCGAATTTTCACCCCTCCACTTT
>TRBJ1-1|TRBV4-2|.|.
CASSQLQGTNTEAFF
TGTGCCAGCAGCCAACTCCAGGGGACGAACACTGAAGCTTTCTTT
>TRBJ2-1|TRBV7-3|.|.
CASSLVEGRNEQFF
TGTGCCAGCAGCTTGGTGGAAGGCCGGAATGAGCAGTTCTTC